Following are 25 T cell receptor beta chains from one sample sequenced in a study of T cells after posttransplantation cyclophosphamide. Only in-frame clones appear in the TCRdb table, and some are missing; sequencing was by immunoSEQ multiplex PCR. The profile covers tens of thousands of clones, none occurring a single time. Sequencing was performed on PBMCs. These receptors were collected from a woman in her forties or fifties in good health and a related stem cell transplant donor.

This clone has at least ten counts. The chain links TRBV11-2 to TRBJ2-5, with 8 positions matching TRBD2. Trimming took 5 bases from V and 4 from J; bases not matched to a gene: 12. The CDR3 totals 16 residues. In germline, CDR1 is SGHAT, CDR2 FQNNGV. As DNA, the CDR3 is TGTGCCAGCAGCCTACTACCGGGACTAGGGGCAGAGACCCAGTACTTC. The encoded protein is CASSLLPGLGAETQYF.

This clone was counted ten times or more. The chain combines TRBV12-5 with TRBJ2-7; 11 positions match TRBD1. CDR3 size: 15 residues. J was trimmed by 3 bases and V by 3 bases; bases with no gene match: 4. The germline V gene encodes CDR1 LGHNT and CDR2 FRNRAP. The CDR3 sequence: CASGLGGTGGYEQYF. As DNA, the CDR3 is TGTGCTAGTGGTTTAGGCGGGACAGGGGGCTACGAGCAGTACTTC. Full variable domain (remainder filled in from reference TRBV12-5 and TRBJ2-7): DARVTQTPRHKVTEMGQEVTMRCQPILGHNTVFWYRQTMMQGLELLAYFRNRAPLDDSGMPKDRFSAEMPDATLATLKIQPSEPRDSAVYFCASGLGGTGGYEQYFGPGTRLTVT.

With respect to this clone: This may stem from a read error, because a much larger clone lies one nucleotide away. The chain joins TRBV14 to TRBJ1-2; 7 bases are a match to TRBD1. The CDR3 has 13 amino acids. The junction had 9 bases not matched to a gene; V was cut back by 8 bases and J by 6 bases. Germline-derived CDR1 and CDR2 are SGHDN and FVKESK. The CDR3 DNA is TGTGCCAGCGCCCTGACAGGGATACATGGCTACACCTTC. Translation gives CASALTGIHGYTF.

This clone was detected many times. The chain uses TRBV18 and TRBJ1-2, with D tentatively TRBD1 (5 bases). The CDR3 totals 15 residues. Trimming shortened V by 2 bases and J by 4 bases, and 14 bases separated the two germline ends. Germline V gene data show CDR1 as KGHSH and CDR2 as LQKENI. CDR3 protein: CASSPGADAAYGYTF. In nucleotides, the CDR3 is TGTGCCAGCTCACCAGGGGCAGACGCTGCCTATGGCTACACCTTC.

This clone has at least ten counts. The rearrangement links TRBV11-2 to TRBJ1-1, with D perhaps TRBD1 (5 bases). With 4 bases removed from V and 4 bases from J, the gap between germline ends came to 10 bases. Germline CDR1 SGHAT, CDR2 FQNNGV. The length of the CDR3 is 13 residues. CDR3 residues: CASSSRQFTEAFF. CDR3 nucleotide sequence: TGTGCCAGCAGCTCCCGACAGTTCACTGAAGCTTTCTTT. Supplemented by reference TRBV11-2 and TRBJ1-1, the full variable domain reads EAGVAQSPRYKIIEKRQSVAFWCNPISGHATLYWYQQILGQGPKLLIQFQNNGVVDDSQLPKDRFSAERLKGVDSTLKIQPAKLEDSAVYLCASSSRQFTEAFFGQGTRLTVV.

This clone showed up many times. This sequence joins TRBV5-1 and TRBJ1-2, with D unclear. Germline lookup yields CDR1 SGHRS and CDR2 YFSETQ. Trimming removed 2 bases at V and 1 base at J, with 9 bases between. This CDR3 comprises 14 residues. Written as DNA, the CDR3 is TGCGCCAGCAGCTTAAACGGTTATAACTATGGCTACACCTTC. It specifies CASSLNGYNYGYTF.

In its sample, this clone was seen many times. The CDR3 nucleotides read TGTGCCAGTAGTCCGCAAGGGACAGGGGGATTCTACGAGCAGTACTTC. Protein: CASSPQGTGGFYEQYF. The V and J genes are TRBV19 and TRBJ2-7; 11 bases map to TRBD1. The V gene end was trimmed by 5 bases and the J gene end by 3 bases; junction bases not matched to a gene: 9. CDR3 length equals 16 residues. Germline V gene sequence: CDR1 LNHDA, CDR2 SQIVND (reference sequence).

This clone appeared many times. The J gene is TRBJ1-4, the V gene TRBV28; 7 bases fit TRBD1. The CDR3 spans 16 residues. V trimming: 1 base; J trimming: 8 bases; junction bases outside the gene matches: 10. The germline V gene encodes CDR1 MDHEN and CDR2 SYDVKM. The CDR3: CASSLFLRDSNEKLFF. CDR3 nucleotides: TGTGCCAGCAGTTTATTTCTTAGGGACAGTAACGAAAAACTGTTTTTT.

Many counts were recorded for this clone. The V call is TRBV5-5, the J call TRBJ1-2, with 7 nucleotides matching TRBD1. The germline V gene has CDR1 SGHKS and CDR2 YYEKEE (reference sequence). The junction had 11 bases not matched to a gene; V was cut back by 3 bases and J by 3 bases. CDR3 length: 16 amino acids. The CDR3 here is CASSSFLDRVDYGYTF. In nucleotides, the CDR3 is TGTGCCAGCAGCTCCTTCTTAGACAGGGTAGACTATGGCTACACCTTC.

This clone was observed many times. The chain couples TRBV25-1 to TRBJ1-1; TRBD1 matches at 8 bases. The germline V gene encodes CDR1 MGHDK and CDR2 SYGVNS. V shed 5 bases, J shed 3 bases, and the junction held 14 bases outside the gene matches. The CDR3 is 17 residues long. The CDR3 sequence: CASSHGQGGLADTEAFF. CDR3 in DNA: TGTGCCAGCAGTCATGGACAGGGAGGCCTGGCGGACACTGAAGCTTTCTTT.

This clone was recorded many times. This rearrangement joins TRBV9 to TRBJ2-7; D is perhaps TRBD1 (7 bases). Deletions cut 0 bases from V and 7 bases from J, with 14 bases between. The CDR3 totals 14 residues. CDR1 and CDR2 from the germline V gene are SGDLS and YYNGEE. The CDR3 here is CASSVVAQGGEQYF. The CDR3 DNA reads TGTGCCAGCAGCGTAGTCGCCCAGGGGGGAGAGCAGTACTTC.

This clone was counted at least ten times. The V gene is TRBV10-3, the J gene TRBJ2-7, with 11 positions matching TRBD1. V trimming: 7 bases; J trimming: 7 bases; junction bases outside the gene matches: 12. The germline V gene has CDR1 ENHRY and CDR2 SYGVKD. This CDR3 has 15 amino acids. CDR3 residues: CAITPAGTGGGEQYF. In DNA, the CDR3 is TGTGCCATCACTCCGGCCGGGACAGGGGGAGGAGAGCAGTACTTC.

This clone was picked up many times. The rearrangement uses TRBV28 and TRBJ1-4, with D uncertain. The CDR3 sequence is 14 residues long. CDR1 is MDHEN, CDR2 SYDVKM, per germline. Trimming took off 9 bases at V and 6 bases at J, with 17 bases between the two ends. CDR3 residues: CASADYFRDEKLFF. Written as DNA, the CDR3 is TGTGCCAGTGCGGACTATTTTAGGGATGAAAAACTGTTTTTT.

The table lists this clone with many counts. The chain recombines TRBV10-3 with TRBJ1-1, with TRBD1 matching over 10 bases. Trimming at V came to 8 bases and at J to 6 bases, leaving 9 bases not matched to a gene. This CDR3 has 14 residues. Germline loops: CDR1 ENHRY, CDR2 SYGVKD. CDR3 loop: CAIAPSGQGAEAFF. CDR3 in DNA: TGTGCCATCGCCCCGAGTGGACAGGGGGCTGAAGCTTTCTTT.

This clone turned up a few times. This chain connects TRBV4-2 to TRBJ2-1; 7 positions match TRBD1. CDR3 length: 15 residues. Germline V CDR1 and CDR2: LGHNA, YNFKEQ. V gave up 2 bases and J gave up 12 bases; unmatched junction bases: 13. CDR3 sequence: CASSQTGTEKGGQFF. CDR3 coding DNA: TGTGCCAGCAGCCAAACCGGGACAGAGAAAGGTGGGCAGTTCTTC.

This clone was seen repeatedly, ten times or more. V is TRBV19 and J is TRBJ2-7; D possibly corresponds to TRBD1 (6 bases). Germline assignment: CDR1 LNHDA and CDR2 SQIVND (reference sequence). The CDR3 is 16 amino acids. V lost 5 bases, J lost 2 bases, and 19 bases lay in between. The DNA for the CDR3 is TGTGCCAGTAGTGCGAAACAGGGAGTGGGAACCTACGAGCAGTACTTC. This encodes CASSAKQGVGTYEQYF.

This clone was found many times. The J gene is TRBJ2-2, the V gene TRBV4-1, with 10 positions matching TRBD1. V lost 4 bases and J lost 7; bases outside the gene matches: 9. Germline assignment: CDR1 MGHRA and CDR2 YSYEKL. The CDR3 runs 16 residues. Here the CDR3 reads CASSRGGTGVGGELFF. The DNA for the CDR3 is TGCGCCAGCAGCCGTGGGGGGACAGGGGTTGGCGGGGAGCTGTTTTTT.

This clone has at least ten counts. The chain uses TRBV28 and TRBJ1-5; TRBD1 matches 10 bases. CDR1 is MDHEN, CDR2 SYDVKM, per germline. With V trimmed by 5 bases and J by 3 bases, 7 bases remained unmatched. This CDR3 region has 16 residues. CDR3 DNA: TGTGCCAGCAGTAGGGGGGACAGGGGTTTCAATCAGCCCCAGCATTTT. Its translation is CASSRGDRGFNQPQHF.

This clone was found many times. CDR3 sequence reads: CASSFDSRNTEAFF. The CDR3 DNA reads as TGCGCCAGCAGCTTCGACAGCCGGAACACTGAAGCTTTCTTT. The rearrangement uses TRBV5-1 and TRBJ1-1; a weak D match, TRBD1 (5 bases). The CDR3 is 14 residues long. Germline V CDR1 and CDR2: SGHRS, YFSETQ. The ends were cut back, 2 bases at V and 1 base at J, with 9 bases in the middle. Together with reference TRBV5-1 and TRBJ1-1, the CDR3 gives the full variable domain: KAGVTQTPRYLIKTRGQQVTLSCSPISGHRSVSWYQQTPGQGLQFLFEYFSETQRNKGNFPGRFSGRQFSNSRSEMNVSTLELGDSALYLCASSFDSRNTEAFFGQGTRLTVV.

This clone was seen many times. The J gene is TRBJ1-6, the V gene TRBV6-1; D gene unclear. Trimming removed 6 bases from V and 7 bases from J, with 10 bases in between. The CDR3 extends over 13 amino acids. Germline lookup yields CDR1 MNHNS and CDR2 SASEGT. CDR3 bases: TGTGCCAGCAGGACGTTCGGGAATTCACCCCTCCACTTT. This codes for CASRTFGNSPLHF.

This clone has at least ten counts. The rearrangement uses TRBV28 and TRBJ1-1; D call uncertain. Between the trimmed V and J ends, which lost 5 bases and 0 bases, there was a span of 16 bases. Germline V gives CDR1 MDHEN, CDR2 SYDVKM. The CDR3 extends over 16 amino acids. The CDR3 nucleotides are TGTGCCAGCAGTGCCCCTAGTTTTAAACTGAACACTGAAGCTTTCTTT. Translating it yields CASSAPSFKLNTEAFF. The variable domain in full, completed from reference TRBV28 and TRBJ1-1, reads DVKVTQSSRYLVKRTGEKVFLECVQDMDHENMFWYRQDPGLGLRLIYFSYDVKMKEKGDIPEGYSVSREKKERFSLILESASTNQTSMYLCASSAPSFKLNTEAFFGQGTRLTVV.

This clone was observed many times. This chain uses TRBV30 with TRBJ1-1, with D hard to call. CDR1 and CDR2 (germline): GTSNPN, SVGIG (reference sequence). There are 12 residues in the CDR3. V was clipped by 3 bases and J by 4 bases, with 9 bases between them. CDR3 sequence reads: CAWSDGFTEAFF. The CDR3 coding sequence is TGTGCCTGGAGCGACGGGTTCACTGAAGCTTTCTTT.

This clone was observed at least ten times. V gene TRBV7-3 combines with J gene TRBJ1-2, with TRBD1 as a possible D gene (6 bases). The CDR3 totals 17 residues. Trimming cost V 2 bases and J 2 bases, with 18 bases left between them. Germline CDR1 SGHTA, CDR2 FQGTGA. Here the CDR3 DNA reads TGTGCCAGCAGCTTATACCCAGGGGCCTATCCGAACTATGGCTACACCTTC. Translating it yields CASSLYPGAYPNYGYTF.

This clone was picked up many times. The rearrangement joins TRBV7-2 to TRBJ1-1; D remains unclear. Germline V gene lookup returns CDR1 SGHTA and CDR2 FQGNSA. The CDR3 covers 13 residues. With 2 bases removed from V and 3 bases from J, the gap between germline ends came to 7 bases. This CDR3 reads CASSLIRDTEAFF. Written as DNA, the CDR3 is TGTGCCAGCAGCTTAATTCGAGACACTGAAGCTTTCTTT.

At least ten counts were recorded for this clone. In DNA form, the CDR3 reads TGCGCCAGCAGCCAAGATATGCCGAGGTCGGTCATGAACACTGAAGCTTTCTTT. This gives the protein CASSQDMPRSVMNTEAFF. The rearrangement joins TRBV4-3 to TRBJ1-1; D uncertain. Trimming took off 0 bases at V and 0 bases at J, with 17 bases between the two ends. Germline V gene lookup returns CDR1 LGHNA and CDR2 YSLEER. The CDR3 is 18 amino acids.